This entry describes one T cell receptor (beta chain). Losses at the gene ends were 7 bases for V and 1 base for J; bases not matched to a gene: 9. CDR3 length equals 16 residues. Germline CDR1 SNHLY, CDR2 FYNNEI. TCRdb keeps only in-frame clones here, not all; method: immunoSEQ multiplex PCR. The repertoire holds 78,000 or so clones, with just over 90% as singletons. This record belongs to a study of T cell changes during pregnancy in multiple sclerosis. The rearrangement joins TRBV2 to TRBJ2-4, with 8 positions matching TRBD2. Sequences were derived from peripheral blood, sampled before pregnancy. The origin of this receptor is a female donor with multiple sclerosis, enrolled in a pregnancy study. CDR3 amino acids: CASMTLGGDAKNIQYF. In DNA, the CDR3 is TGTGCCAGCATGACCCTCGGGGGGGACGCCAAAAACATTCAGTACTTC. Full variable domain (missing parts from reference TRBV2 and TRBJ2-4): EPEVTQTPSHQVTQMGQEVILRCVPISNHLYFYWYRQILGQKVEFLVSFYNNEISEKSEIFDDQFSVERPDGSNFTLKIRSTKLEDSAMYFCASMTLGGDAKNIQYFGAGTRLSVL.